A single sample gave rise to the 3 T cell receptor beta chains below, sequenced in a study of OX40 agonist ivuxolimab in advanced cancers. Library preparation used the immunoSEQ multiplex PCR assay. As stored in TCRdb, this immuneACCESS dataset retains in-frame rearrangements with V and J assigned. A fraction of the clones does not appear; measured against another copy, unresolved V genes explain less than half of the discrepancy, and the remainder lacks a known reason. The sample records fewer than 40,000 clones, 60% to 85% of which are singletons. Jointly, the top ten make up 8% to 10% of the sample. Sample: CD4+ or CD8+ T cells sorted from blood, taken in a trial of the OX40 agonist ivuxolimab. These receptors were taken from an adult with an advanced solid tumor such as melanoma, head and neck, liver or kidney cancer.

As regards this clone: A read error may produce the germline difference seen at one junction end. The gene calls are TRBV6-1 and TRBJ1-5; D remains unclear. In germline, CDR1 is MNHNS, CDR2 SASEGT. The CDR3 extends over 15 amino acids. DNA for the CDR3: TGTGCCAGCAGGGAAGGGCCGAATAGCAATCAGCCCCAGCATTTT. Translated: CASREGPNSNQPQHF.

The chain's CDR3 is CASSLGQGAGGSPLHF. In nucleotides, the CDR3 is TGTGCCAGCAGCTTGGGACAGGGGGCAGGCGGTTCACCCCTCCACTTT. The chain has TRBV5-4 and TRBJ1-6, with 10 bases aligning to TRBD1. J was trimmed by 9 bases and V by 0 bases; bases with no gene match: 6. The CDR3 has 16 residues. Germline CDR1 reads SGHNT; CDR2 reads YYREEE (reference sequence).

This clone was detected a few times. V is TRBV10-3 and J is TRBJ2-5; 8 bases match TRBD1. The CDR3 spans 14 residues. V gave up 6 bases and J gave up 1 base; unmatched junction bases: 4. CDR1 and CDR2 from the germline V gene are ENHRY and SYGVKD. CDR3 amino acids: CAIRRDRSQETQYF. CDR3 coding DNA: TGTGCCATCAGGAGGGACAGGTCCCAAGAGACCCAGTACTTC.